These 11 T cell receptor beta chains were all obtained from the same sample, sequenced in a study of blood T cell repertoires in COVID-19. TCRdb's copy holds only in-frame clones and misses some; the assay was immunoSEQ multiplex PCR. The sample contains 45,000 to 65,000 clones, roughly nine tenths of which appear only once. The source material was peripheral blood. All receptors derive from a human donor in a cohort sampled during active COVID-19.

The chain carries TRBV5-1 and TRBJ2-7; 7 nucleotides line up with TRBD2. Germline CDR1 SGHRS, CDR2 YFSETQ. V was clipped by 2 bases and J by 7 bases; unmatched bases: 6. The CDR3 covers 13 residues. The chain's CDR3 is CASSLGSGGEQYF. The CDR3 DNA reads as TGCGCCAGCAGCTTAGGCTCCGGGGGGGAGCAGTACTTC.

This chain joins TRBV10-1 and TRBJ2-3; 13 bases match TRBD2. CDR1 is WNHNN and CDR2 is SYGVQD in the germline V gene (reference sequence). The CDR3 has 17 amino acids. After removal of 3 bases from V and 3 bases from J, the junction contained 6 bases not matched to a gene. CDR3 nucleotides: TGCGCCAGCAGTGATATCGGGACTAGCGGGGCTACAGATACGCAGTATTTT. It translates to CASSDIGTSGATDTQYF.

This rearrangement joins TRBV28 to TRBJ2-7, with 11 nucleotides matching TRBD1. After removal of 6 bases from V and 3 bases from J, the junction contained 7 bases not matched to a gene. Germline-derived CDR1 and CDR2 are MDHEN and SYDVKM. The CDR3 runs 15 residues. In DNA form, the CDR3 reads TGTGCCAGCAGCACCCCCGGGACAGGGGGCTACGAGCAGTACTTC. This codes for CASSTPGTGGYEQYF.

This clone was recorded once. The V gene is TRBV19, the J gene TRBJ2-7, with TRBD1 matching 7 bases. There are 13 residues in the CDR3. From germline, CDR1 is LNHDA and CDR2 SQIVND (reference sequence). The V and J ends lost 0 bases and 6 bases, in that order; junction bases with no gene match: 2. CDR3 nucleotide sequence: TGTGCCAGTAGTATAGAAGGGGGCGGCGAGCAGTACTTC. Protein product: CASSIEGGGEQYF.

The chain joins TRBV12-3 or TRBV12-4 to TRBJ2-1; D is possibly TRBD2 (5 bases). V lost 2 bases to trimming and J lost 7 bases, with 9 bases between them. This CDR3 has 13 residues. The CDR3 loop is CASSLSEGNEQFF. As DNA, the CDR3 is TGTGCCAGCAGTTTAAGCGAGGGTAATGAGCAGTTCTTC.

V usage is TRBV9 and J usage is TRBJ1-3; unclear D gene. Trimming left V 0 bases short and J 5 bases short, with 12 bases between. Germline-derived CDR1 and CDR2 are SGDLS and YYNGEE. The CDR3 loop spans 15 amino acids. For the CDR3, the DNA is TGTGCCAGCAGCGTAGCTTGGGGAGGAAGAAACACCATATATTTT. Residues: CASSVAWGGRNTIYF.

The gene calls are TRBV6-5 and TRBJ2-7; weak D call: TRBD2 (6 bases). Trimming shortened V by 6 bases and J by 0 bases, and 15 bases separated the two germline ends. The germline gives CDR1 MNHEY, CDR2 SVGAGI. This CDR3 region has 15 residues. The CDR3 here is CASRLQGGPSYEQYF. The CDR3 region has the DNA TGTGCCAGCAGACTGCAGGGAGGCCCCTCCTACGAGCAGTACTTC.

J is TRBJ2-1 and V is TRBV19; D gene ambiguous. Trimming removed 6 bases at V and 6 bases at J, with 15 bases between. From germline, CDR1 is LNHDA and CDR2 SQIVND (reference sequence). CDR3 length: 14 residues. CDR3 nucleotides: TGTGCCAGTAGGTGGAGCGCTAGTCCCAATGAGCAGTTCTTC. Amino acid sequence: CASRWSASPNEQFF.

This chain uses TRBV25-1 with TRBJ2-1; 7 bases map to TRBD2. Germline CDR1 and CDR2: MGHDK and SYGVNS. Trimming took 2 bases from V and 5 from J; bases not matched to a gene: 12. This CDR3 has 17 amino acids. The CDR3 is CASSEMLAAASHNEQFF. Written as DNA, the CDR3 is TGTGCCAGCAGTGAAATGCTAGCGGCCGCTTCACACAATGAGCAGTTCTTC.

The chain couples TRBV5-1 to TRBJ2-3; D remains ambiguous. The germline gives CDR1 SGHRS, CDR2 YFSETQ. The CDR3 loop spans 12 amino acids. Trimming removed 4 bases at V and 5 bases at J, with 8 bases between. In DNA form, the CDR3 reads TGCGCCAGCAGCCTATCTCAAGATACGCAGTATTTT. Translated, it gives CASSLSQDTQYF.

V usage is TRBV13 and J usage is TRBJ1-1, with a possible D match to TRBD1 (5 bases). Germline V gene lookup returns CDR1 PRHDT and CDR2 FYEKMQ (reference sequence). The CDR3 runs to 14 residues. V was pared by 7 bases and J by 5 bases, with 17 bases between. The CDR3 DNA reads as TGTGCCAGCAACCAGTGGGGGGGTGGAACTGAAGCTTTCTTT. Encoded protein: CASNQWGGGTEAFF.